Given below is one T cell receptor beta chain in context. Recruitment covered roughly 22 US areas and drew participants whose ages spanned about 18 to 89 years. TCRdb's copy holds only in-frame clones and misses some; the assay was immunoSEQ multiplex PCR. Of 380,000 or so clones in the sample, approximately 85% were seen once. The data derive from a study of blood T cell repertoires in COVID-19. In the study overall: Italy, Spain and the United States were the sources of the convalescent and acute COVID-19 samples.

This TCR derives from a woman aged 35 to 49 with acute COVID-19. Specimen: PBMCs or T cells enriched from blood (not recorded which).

The CDR3, as DNA: TGTGCCAGCAGCCAAATGGCGCTAGCGGGGGGTGAGCAGTTCTTC. Its protein is CASSQMALAGGEQFF. The genes are TRBV3-1 (or the pseudogene TRBV3-2) and TRBJ2-1, with 11 bases identical to TRBD2. CDR3 length equals 15 residues. Trimming took 2 bases from V and 9 from J; bases not matched to a gene: 6. Germline CDR1 reads LGHDT; CDR2 reads YNNKEL (reference sequence).